A selection of T cell receptor beta chains follows, all from one sample in a study of circulating CD8 cells and anti-PD-1 response in melanoma. TCRdb processed the reads anew with MiXCR; each CDR3 protein has one entry. The table has about 420 distinct CDR3 sequences, about 8% seen once. Source: CD8+ T cells from PBMCs, taken at baseline or after one month of anti-PD-1 therapy (not recorded which). The receptors derive from a human donor with melanoma. Each CDR3 is given with its conserved first and last residue. D genes are given only for firm matches. Clone size is stated in some rows and not others, as once, few, many or a class when expanded.

>TRBV20-1|NA|medium-sized|TRBJ2-3
CSARDFDTQYF
TGCAGTGCTAGAGACTTTGATACGCAGTATTTT
>TRBV2|TRBD1|medium-sized|TRBJ2-2
CASSDPTGELGTGELFF
TGTGCCAGCAGTGACCCTACAGGGGAATTGGGCACCGGGGAGCTGTTTTTT
>TRBV28|NA|large|TRBJ2-7
CASSNGPGLKSSYEQYF
TGTGCCAGCAGCAACGGACCCGGACTTAAGAGCTCCTACGAGCAGTACTTC
>TRBV19|NA|large|TRBJ2-7
CASSTPSREQYF
TGTGCCAGTAGTACCCCATCGCGCGAGCAGTACTTC
>TRBV20-1|TRBD2|medium-sized|TRBJ2-7
CSASAGVPSEQYF
TGCAGTGCTAGCGCGGGGGTTCCCTCCGAGCAGTACTTC
>TRBV28|NA|large|TRBJ1-2
CASSPPAGLGYTF
TGTGCCAGCAGTCCCCCGGCAGGGCTCGGCTACACCTTC
>TRBV11-1|NA|large|TRBJ2-1
CASSLAQGNSYNEQFF
TGTGCCAGCAGCTTAGCACAGGGTAACTCCTACAATGAGCAGTTCTTC
>TRBV24-1|NA|large|TRBJ2-2
CATGGGSSGELFF
TGTGCCACCGGTGGAGGATCCTCCGGGGAGCTGTTTTTT
>TRBV20-1|NA|few|TRBJ2-5
CSARSGGAHGLPETQYF
TGCAGTGCTAGATCGGGCGGAGCCCACGGCCTTCCAGAGACCCAGTACTTC
>TRBV19|NA|large|TRBJ2-7
CASSIGAEAAEQYF
TGTGCCAGTAGTATTGGGGCGGAAGCGGCCGAGCAGTACTTC
>TRBV28|NA|large|TRBJ2-7
CASSLREAHYEQYF
TGTGCCAGCAGTTTGAGGGAAGCGCACTACGAGCAGTACTTC
>TRBV29-1|TRBD2|medium-sized|TRBJ2-7
CSVEDAAGVEEQYF
TGCAGCGTTGAAGATGCAGCGGGAGTGGAAGAGCAGTACTTC
>TRBV5-1|TRBD2|NA|TRBJ2-1
CASSFRTSGMPGEQFF
TGCGCCAGCAGCTTCAGGACTAGCGGGATGCCCGGTGAGCAGTTCTTC
>TRBV28|TRBD1|large|TRBJ2-3
CASSYDRGPDTQYF
TGTGCCAGCAGTTATGACAGGGGGCCAGATACGCAGTATTTT
>TRBV14|TRBD1|large|TRBJ2-3
CASSPRTGPDTQYF
TGTGCCAGCAGCCCCAGGACAGGGCCAGATACGCAGTATTTT
>TRBV25-1|NA|large|TRBJ2-1
CASSYSGNEQFF
TGTGCCAGCAGTTACTCAGGGAATGAGCAGTTCTTC
>TRBV28|TRBD2|medium-sized|TRBJ2-3
CASSSAGTSWTTDTQYF
TGTGCCAGCAGTTCCGCCGGGACTAGCTGGACAACAGATACGCAGTATTTT
>TRBV25-1|TRBD1|large|TRBJ2-2
CASSGDDGTEVAGELFF
TGTGCCAGCAGTGGAGACGATGGGACAGAAGTCGCCGGGGAGCTGTTTTTT
>TRBV20-1|NA|NA|TRBJ2-5
CSAKPPAETQYF
TGCAGTGCTAAACCCCCTGCTGAGACCCAGTACTTC
>TRBV20-1|TRBD2|large|TRBJ2-7
CSASPSAGGDYEQYF
TGCAGTGCTAGCCCCTCAGCGGGAGGGGACTACGAGCAGTACTTC
>TRBV6-2/TRBV6-3|TRBD2|large|TRBJ2-1
CASSHSGSGSSEQFF
TGTGCCAGCAGCCACAGCGGGAGTGGGAGTAGTGAGCAGTTCTTC
>TRBV28|NA|large|TRBJ2-7
CASGRSGEAYEQYF
TGTGCCAGCGGACGATCAGGGGAGGCCTACGAGCAGTACTTC
>TRBV11-1|NA|large|TRBJ1-1
CASSYTNTEAFF
TGTGCCAGCAGCTACACGAACACTGAAGCTTTCTTT
>TRBV20-1|NA|large|TRBJ2-7
CSANSEEGTPYEQYF
TGCAGTGCTAACTCGGAGGAGGGTACCCCCTACGAGCAGTACTTC
>TRBV6-5|TRBD2|large|TRBJ2-1
CASSYGTSGNEQFF
TGTGCCAGCAGTTATGGGACTAGCGGTAATGAGCAGTTCTTC
>TRBV14|NA|large|TRBJ2-2
CASNKENTGELFF
TGTGCCAGCAACAAGGAAAACACCGGGGAGCTGTTTTTT
>TRBV7-2|NA|large|TRBJ2-7
CASSLGDPGSLSSYEQYF
TGTGCCAGCAGCTTAGGGGACCCCGGAAGCCTAAGCTCCTACGAGCAGTACTTC
>TRBV28|TRBD1|large|TRBJ2-7
CASSPGQVPYEQYF
TGTGCCAGCAGTCCGGGACAGGTCCCCTACGAGCAGTACTTC
>TRBV28|NA|large|TRBJ1-5
CASSSYGQYYSNQPQHF
TGTGCCAGCAGTTCTTACGGACAGTACTATAGCAATCAGCCCCAGCATTTT
>TRBV12-3/TRBV12-4|NA|medium-sized|TRBJ2-2
CASRGLVYAGELFF
TGTGCCAGCAGGGGCCTAGTTTATGCCGGGGAGCTGTTTTTT
>TRBV2|TRBD2|large|TRBJ2-1
CASSALAGGTNEQFF
TGTGCCAGCAGTGCCCTAGCGGGGGGCACGAATGAGCAGTTCTTC
>TRBV5-4|NA|medium-sized|TRBJ2-3
CASSGIGRDSPTDTQYF
TGTGCCAGCAGCGGAATCGGAAGGGACTCTCCCACAGATACGCAGTATTTT
>TRBV29-1|NA|large|TRBJ2-1
CSVPTWNEQFF
TGCAGCGTTCCCACATGGAATGAGCAGTTCTTC
>TRBV7-2|NA|few|TRBJ2-7
CASSSLTGEQYF
TGTGCCAGCAGCTCCCTCACTGGGGAGCAGTACTTC
>TRBV19|NA|large|TRBJ2-2
CASSMSTAGELFF
TGTGCCAGTAGTATGTCGACGGCCGGGGAGCTGTTTTTT
>TRBV20-1|NA|medium-sized|TRBJ1-6
CSARDLTRSDSSPLHF
TGCAGTGCTAGAGATCTCACTAGGTCGGATAGTTCACCCCTCCACTTT
>TRBV27|NA|medium-sized|TRBJ1-1
CASSLNPTTANSEAFF
TGTGCCAGCAGTTTAAACCCTACGACTGCGAACTCTGAAGCTTTCTTT
>TRBV5-5|NA|large|TRBJ1-5
CASSLDRSRRQPQHF
TGTGCCAGCAGCTTGGACCGATCTAGGCGTCAGCCCCAGCATTTT
>TRBV29-1|NA|large|TRBJ2-7
CSVVGGLDEQYF
TGCAGCGTTGTCGGGGGGCTCGACGAGCAGTACTTC
>TRBV2|TRBD1|large|TRBJ1-5
CASSPWTGQPQHF
TGTGCCAGCAGTCCCTGGACAGGACAGCCCCAGCATTTT
>TRBV28|NA|medium-sized|TRBJ1-6
CASSLRGGSPLHF
TGTGCCAGCAGTTTACGGGGAGGGTCACCCCTCCACTTT
>TRBV29-1|NA|large|TRBJ2-7
CSVAGDSRVEQYF
TGCAGCGTTGCGGGCGACAGTCGTGTCGAGCAGTACTTC
>TRBV29-1|NA|medium-sized|TRBJ2-1
CSGLHDNEQFF
TGCAGCGGCCTGCATGACAATGAGCAGTTCTTC
>TRBV29-1|NA|medium-sized|TRBJ2-1
CSVDSWENYNEQFF
TGCAGCGTTGACAGTTGGGAGAACTACAATGAGCAGTTCTTC
>TRBV28|TRBD1|large|TRBJ2-2
CASSEPGGLNTGELFF
TGTGCCAGCAGCGAACCAGGGGGCCTGAACACCGGGGAGCTGTTTTTT
>TRBV2|TRBD2|large|TRBJ2-7
CASSPRTSGSYEQYF
TGTGCCAGCAGTCCACGGACTAGCGGGTCTTACGAGCAGTACTTC
>TRBV19|TRBD1|large|TRBJ1-2
CASSPRTGDGYTF
TGTGCCAGTAGTCCCCGGACAGGGGACGGCTACACCTTC
>TRBV2|TRBD2|large|TRBJ2-1
CASSEGGTSGIFDNEQFF
TGTGCCAGCAGTGAAGGTGGGACTAGCGGGATTTTCGACAATGAGCAGTTCTTC
>TRBV20-1|NA|large|TRBJ2-3
CSAGPTDTQYF
TGCAGTGCTGGCCCGACAGATACGCAGTATTTT
>TRBV20-1|TRBD1|large|TRBJ2-7
CSAGDRSYEQYF
TGCAGTGCTGGGGACAGGAGCTACGAGCAGTACTTC
>TRBV7-2|NA|medium-sized|TRBJ2-1
CASSLAVRSLGNEQFF
TGTGCCAGCAGCTTAGCCGTCCGCTCCTTAGGGAATGAGCAGTTCTTC
>TRBV29-1|NA|medium-sized|TRBJ2-2
CSVEGLEGAAGELFF
TGCAGCGTTGAGGGGTTGGAGGGGGCTGCCGGGGAGCTGTTTTTT
>TRBV9|NA|medium-sized|TRBJ2-1
CASSPGGAPNNEQFF
TGTGCCAGCAGCCCCGGGGGCGCCCCAAACAATGAGCAGTTCTTC
>TRBV28|TRBD2|large|TRBJ2-7
CASIPGTSESSEQYF
TGTGCCAGCATCCCCGGGACTAGCGAGTCGAGCGAGCAGTACTTC
>TRBV9|NA|medium-sized|TRBJ2-2
CASSVDGAGELFF
TGTGCCAGCAGCGTAGACGGGGCCGGGGAGCTGTTTTTT
>TRBV28|TRBD1|large|TRBJ1-6
CASSFDRESSLLHF
TGTGCCAGCAGTTTTGACAGGGAGAGCTCTCTCCTCCACTTT